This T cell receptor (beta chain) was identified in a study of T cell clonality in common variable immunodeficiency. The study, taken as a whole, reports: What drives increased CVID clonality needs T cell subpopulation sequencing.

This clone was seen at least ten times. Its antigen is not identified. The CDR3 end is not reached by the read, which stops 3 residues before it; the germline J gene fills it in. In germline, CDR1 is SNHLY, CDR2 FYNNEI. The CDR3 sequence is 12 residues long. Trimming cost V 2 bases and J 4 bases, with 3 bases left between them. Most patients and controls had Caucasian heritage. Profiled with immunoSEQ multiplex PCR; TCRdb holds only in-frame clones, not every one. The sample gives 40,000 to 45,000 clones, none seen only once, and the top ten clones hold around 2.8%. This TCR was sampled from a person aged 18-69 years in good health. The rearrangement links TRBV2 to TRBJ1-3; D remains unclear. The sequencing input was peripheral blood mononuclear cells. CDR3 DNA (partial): TGTGCCAGCAGTGAAAGGGGAAACACC. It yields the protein CASSERGNT. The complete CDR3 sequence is CASSERGNTIYF.